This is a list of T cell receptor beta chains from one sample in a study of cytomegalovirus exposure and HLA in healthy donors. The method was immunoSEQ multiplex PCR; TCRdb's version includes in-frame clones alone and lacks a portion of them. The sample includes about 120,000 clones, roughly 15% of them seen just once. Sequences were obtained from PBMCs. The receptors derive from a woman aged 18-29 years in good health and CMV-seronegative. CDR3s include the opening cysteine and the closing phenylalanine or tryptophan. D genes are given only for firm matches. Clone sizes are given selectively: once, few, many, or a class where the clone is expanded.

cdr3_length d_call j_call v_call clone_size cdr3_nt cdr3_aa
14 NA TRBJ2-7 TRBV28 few TGTGCCAGCAGCCGTTCGACAGGAACCTACGAGCAGTACTTC CASSRSTGTYEQYF
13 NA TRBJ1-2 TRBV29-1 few TGCAGCGTTAGGATAGGGCCCGGGGATGGCTACACCTTC CSVRIGPGDGYTF
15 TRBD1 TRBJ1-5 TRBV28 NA TGTGCCAGCAGGCCTCCCGGACAGGGGCGGACGCCCCAGCATTTT CASRPPGQGRTPQHF
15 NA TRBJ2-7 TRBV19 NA TGTGCCAGTAGTATCAGTGACACAAATAGTTACGAGCAGTACTTC CASSISDTNSYEQYF
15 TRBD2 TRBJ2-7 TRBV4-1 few TGCGCCAGCAGCCAATCCGGACTAGCGGGAGGTGAGCAGTACTTC CASSQSGLAGGEQYF
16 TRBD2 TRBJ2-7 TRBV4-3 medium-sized TGCGCCAGCAGCCAGGAACTAGCGGGGGAGCCGTACGAGCAGTACTTC CASSQELAGEPYEQYF
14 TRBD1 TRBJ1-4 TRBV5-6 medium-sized TGTGCCAGCAGCTCCCTCCTTGACAGGGGAAAACTGTTTTTT CASSSLLDRGKLFF
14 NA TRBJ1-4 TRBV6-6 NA TGTGCCAGCAGCGAACAGGGAACCCTTGAAAAACTGTTTTTT CASSEQGTLEKLFF
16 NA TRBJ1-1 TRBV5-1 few TGCGCCAGCAGCTTGGCCGGGACAAATATGAACACTGAGGCTTTCTTT CASSLAGTNMNTEAFF
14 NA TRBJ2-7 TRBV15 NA TGTGCCACTCCCTGGGGGGACCAACCCTACGAGCAGTACTTC CATPWGDQPYEQYF
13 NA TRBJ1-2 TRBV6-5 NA TGTGCCAGCAGTTACTCGGCTGTCTATGGCTACACCTTC CASSYSAVYGYTF
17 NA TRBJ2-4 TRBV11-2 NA TGTGCCAGCAGCTTAGATTTACATCGGGGAGAAAAAAACATTCAGTACTTC CASSLDLHRGEKNIQYF
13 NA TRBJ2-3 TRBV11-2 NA TGTGCCAGCAGCTCCCGACCCCAGGGTACGCAGTATTTT CASSSRPQGTQYF
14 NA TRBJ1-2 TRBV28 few TGTGCCAGCATCCCCACCCCAGTTTTATATGGCTACACCTTC CASIPTPVLYGYTF
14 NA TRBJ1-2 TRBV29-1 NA TGCAGCGTTGATGCCATAACGAGCGGCTATGGCTACACCTTC CSVDAITSGYGYTF
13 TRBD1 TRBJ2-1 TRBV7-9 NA TGTGCCACCCGACAGGGGGCTGACAATGAGCAGTTCTTC CATRQGADNEQFF
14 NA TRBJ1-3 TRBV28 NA TGTGCCAGCCGAACGGGGTTTTCTGGAAACACCATATATTTT CASRTGFSGNTIYF
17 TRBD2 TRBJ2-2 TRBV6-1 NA TGTGCCAGCAGTGTTCTAGGCGGGAGCCGCGGGTCCGGGGAGCTGTTTTTT CASSVLGGSRGSGELFF
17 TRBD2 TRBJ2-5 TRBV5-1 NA TGCGCCAGCAGCTTGGAAGGTAGCGGGGGGGCAGGAGAGACCCAGTACTTC CASSLEGSGGAGETQYF
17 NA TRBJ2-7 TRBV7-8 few TGTGCCAGCAGCTTAATAACCGTCGGACTGCCCCGGGGGGAGCAGTACTTC CASSLITVGLPRGEQYF
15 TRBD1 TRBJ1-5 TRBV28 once TGTGCCAGCAGTCCCCCGGACAGGAAGAATCAGCCCCAGCATTTT CASSPPDRKNQPQHF
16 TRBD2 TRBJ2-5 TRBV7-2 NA TGTGCCAGCAGCCCCGGGACTAGCGGGGCAGAAGAGACCCAGTACTTC CASSPGTSGAEETQYF